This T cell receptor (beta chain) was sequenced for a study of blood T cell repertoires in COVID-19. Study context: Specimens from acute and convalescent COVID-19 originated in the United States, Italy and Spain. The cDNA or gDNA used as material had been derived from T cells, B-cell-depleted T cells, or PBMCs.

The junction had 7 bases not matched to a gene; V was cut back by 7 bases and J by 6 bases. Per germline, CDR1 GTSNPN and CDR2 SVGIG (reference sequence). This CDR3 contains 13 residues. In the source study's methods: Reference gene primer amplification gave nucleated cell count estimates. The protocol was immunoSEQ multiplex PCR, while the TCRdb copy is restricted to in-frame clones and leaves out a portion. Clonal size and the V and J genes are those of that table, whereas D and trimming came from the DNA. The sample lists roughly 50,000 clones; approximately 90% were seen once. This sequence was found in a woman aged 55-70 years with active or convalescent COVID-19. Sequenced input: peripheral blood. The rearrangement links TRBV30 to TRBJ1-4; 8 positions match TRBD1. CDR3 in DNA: TGTGCCTCCTCCCGACAGGGGTATGAAAAACTGTTTTTT. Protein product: CASSRQGYEKLFF. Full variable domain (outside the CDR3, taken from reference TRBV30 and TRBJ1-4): SQTIHQWPATLVQPVGSPLSLECTVEGTSNPNLYWYRQAAGRGLQLLFYSVGIGQISSEVPQNLSASRPQDRQFILSSKKLLLSDSGFYLCASSRQGYEKLFFGSGTQLSVL.